These 20 T cell receptor beta chains share one sample of origin, sequenced in a study of blood T cell repertoires in COVID-19. Profiled with immunoSEQ multiplex PCR; TCRdb holds only in-frame clones, not every one. The table shows tens of thousands of clones, with about 87% occurring only once. Input material: peripheral blood. These TCRs come from a man aged 45-65 years with active COVID-19.

This chain uses TRBV7-2 with TRBJ1-5; 7 bases fit TRBD1. The V and J ends lost 2 bases and 0 bases, in that order; junction bases with no gene match: 4. The CDR3 spans 16 residues. In germline, CDR1 is SGHTA, CDR2 FQGNSA. The CDR3: CASSLRGTVSNQPQHF. In DNA form, the CDR3 reads TGTGCCAGCAGCTTACGCGGGACAGTTAGCAATCAGCCCCAGCATTTT. Together with reference TRBV7-2 and TRBJ1-5, the CDR3 gives the full variable domain: GAGVSQSPSNKVTEKGKDVELRCDPISGHTALYWYRQSLGQGLEFLIYFQGNSAPDKSGLPSDRFSAERTGGSVSTLTIQRTQQEDSAVYLCASSLRGTVSNQPQHFGDGTRLSIL.

This chain links TRBV7-8 with TRBJ1-1, with D maybe TRBD1 (6 bases). With 5 bases removed from V and 4 bases from J, the gap between germline ends came to 20 bases. Germline V gene data show CDR1 as SGHVS and CDR2 as FQNEAQ. CDR3 length: 16 amino acids. This chain's CDR3 is CASSPRGGGMGTEAFF. The CDR3, as DNA: TGTGCCAGCAGCCCTCGGGGGGGCGGCATGGGCACTGAAGCTTTCTTT.

The chain joins TRBV5-4 to TRBJ1-6, with TRBD1 identical over 7 bases. Unmatched junction bases numbered 12, after V lost 7 bases and J lost 5 bases. The CDR3 loop spans 16 amino acids. The germline CDR1 and CDR2 sequences are SGHNT and YYREEE (reference sequence). In nucleotides, the CDR3 is TGTGCCAGCTCTTCGGGGACAGACCCGAATAATTCACCCCTCCACTTT. Protein: CASSSGTDPNNSPLHF.

This clone was found a few times. V usage is TRBV28 and J usage is TRBJ2-7; no reliable D call. The germline gives CDR1 MDHEN, CDR2 SYDVKM. CDR3 size: 13 residues. V was clipped by 6 bases and J by 5 bases, with 14 bases between them. The CDR3 loop is CASRGFSRNEQYF. The CDR3 DNA is TGTGCCAGCAGGGGCTTTTCTCGCAACGAGCAGTACTTC.

The chain couples TRBV12-3 or TRBV12-4 to TRBJ1-2; D might be TRBD1 (6 bases). Trimming took 3 bases from V and 8 from J, leaving 10 bases between them. The CDR3 totals 12 residues. In nucleotides, the CDR3 is TGTGCCAGCAGTTTGGACAGACGAGGCTACACCTTC. Protein product: CASSLDRRGYTF.

Here the CDR3 DNA reads TGTGCCAGCAGCTTGGCCAATCTAGGGCAGTACTTC. This translates into CASSLANLGQYF. The chain combines TRBV5-5 with TRBJ2-7; D is unclear. Germline CDR1 is SGHKS and CDR2 is YYEKEE (reference sequence). Trimming shortened V by 0 bases and J by 9 bases, and 10 bases separated the two germline ends. The CDR3 is made up of 12 amino acids.

In DNA, the CDR3 is TGTGCCAGCTCACCCGGCACAGATACGCAGTATTTT. It yields the protein CASSPGTDTQYF. The J gene is TRBJ2-3, the V gene TRBV18; D is undetermined. This CDR3 is 12 amino acids long. Trimming cost V 3 bases and J 1 base, with 2 bases left between them. Germline loops: CDR1 KGHSH, CDR2 LQKENI.

The chain combines TRBV30 with TRBJ2-7, with 10 nucleotides matching TRBD2. This CDR3 region has 15 residues. The V gene's germline CDR1 is GTSNPN and CDR2 SVGIG (reference sequence). V lost 0 bases to trimming and J lost 6 bases; unmatched junction nucleotides: 8. CDR3 DNA sequence: TGTGCCTGGAGTGTTCTAGCGGGAGAATCGGGCGAGCAGTACTTC. Translation gives CAWSVLAGESGEQYF.

This chain joins TRBV15 and TRBJ1-3; tentative D call: TRBD1 (6 bases). V lost 0 bases, J lost 2 bases, and 8 bases lay in between. Looked up from germline, CDR1 is LNHNV and CDR2 is YYDKDF (reference sequence). This CDR3 comprises 15 residues. The CDR3 nucleotides are TGTGCCACCAGCAGAGATGAGGGGGCTGGAAACACCATATATTTT. Translation: CATSRDEGAGNTIYF.

J is TRBJ1-1 and V is TRBV5-1; a weak D match, TRBD1 (6 bases). CDR1 is SGHRS, CDR2 YFSETQ, per germline. The V gene lost 2 bases and the J gene lost 3 bases, with 8 bases spanning the gap. The CDR3 runs to 13 residues. CDR3 bases: TGCGCCAGCAGCTTAGGACAGCACACTGAAGCTTTCTTT. Its protein is CASSLGQHTEAFF.

Comments on this clone: Other DNA variants within this sample encode the same CDR3. V is TRBV7-9 and J is TRBJ2-3; 8 nucleotides match TRBD1. V dropped 5 bases and J dropped 0; count of bases not matched to a gene: 1. The CDR3 covers 14 residues. Germline CDR1 SEHNR, CDR2 FQNEAQ (reference sequence). CDR3: CASSGQGSTDTQYF. The CDR3 region has the DNA TGTGCCAGCAGCGGACAGGGCAGCACAGATACGCAGTATTTT. Together with reference TRBV7-9 and TRBJ2-3, the CDR3 gives the full variable domain: DTGVSQNPRHKITKRGQNVTFRCDPISEHNRLYWYRQTLGQGPEFLTYFQNEAQLEKSRLLSDRFSAERPKGSFSTLEIQRTEQGDSAMYLCASSGQGSTDTQYFGPGTRLTVL.

V usage is TRBV14 and J usage is TRBJ2-1, with 8 bases identical to TRBD2. Trimming took 3 bases from V and 4 from J; bases not matched to a gene: 5. Germline CDR1 and CDR2: SGHDN and FVKESK. The CDR3 is made up of 15 amino acids. This CDR3 is CASSHLSGNYNEQFF. CDR3 DNA sequence: TGTGCCAGCAGCCATCTTAGCGGGAATTACAATGAGCAGTTCTTC.

CDR3 coding DNA: TGTGCCAGCTCATCGGGACTAGCGGGACAATACAATGAGCAGTTCTTC. The encoded protein is CASSSGLAGQYNEQFF. The chain joins TRBV18 to TRBJ2-1; 13 bases are shared with TRBD2. The germline V gene encodes CDR1 KGHSH and CDR2 LQKENI. The CDR3 loop spans 16 amino acids. J gave up 4 bases and V 5 bases, and 5 bases lay outside the gene matches.

J is TRBJ2-4 and V is TRBV7-9, with D possibly TRBD1 on 6 matching bases. V was trimmed by 6 bases and J by 8 bases, leaving 14 bases between them. The CDR3 has 13 residues. Germline V gene lookup returns CDR1 SEHNR and CDR2 FQNEAQ (reference sequence). The CDR3 spells CASSYNRADIQYF. As DNA, the CDR3 is TGTGCCAGCAGTTATAACAGGGCGGACATTCAGTACTTC.

This clone was observed a single time. The chain has TRBV4-1 and TRBJ2-7; unclear D gene. The CDR3 has 15 residues. Trimming shortened V by 0 bases and J by 1 base, and 10 bases separated the two germline ends. Per the germline V gene, CDR1 is MGHRA and CDR2 is YSYEKL. The CDR3 spells CASSQDTGRSYEQYF. CDR3 nucleotides: TGCGCCAGCAGCCAAGACACGGGTCGTTCCTACGAGCAGTACTTC.

The genes are TRBV4-3 and TRBJ2-7; 11 nucleotides align to TRBD2. CDR1 is LGHNA and CDR2 is YSLEER in the germline V gene. Unmatched junction bases numbered 9, after V lost 0 bases and J lost 2 bases. This CDR3 contains 18 residues. The CDR3 DNA sequence: TGCGCCAGCAGCCAAGATCGTAATCTAGCGGGAGGAACCTACGAGCAGTACTTC. Translating it yields CASSQDRNLAGGTYEQYF.

The V and J genes are TRBV6-1 and TRBJ2-2; D might be TRBD1 (6 bases). The CDR3 is made up of 14 amino acids. From germline, CDR1 is MNHNS and CDR2 SASEGT. Between the trimmed V and J ends, which lost 3 bases and 1 base, there was a span of 6 bases. In DNA, the CDR3 is TGTGCCAGCAGTGAGGGACAGAACACCGGGGAGCTGTTTTTT. It specifies CASSEGQNTGELFF.

This chain uses TRBV4-1 with TRBJ2-4, with 10 bases matching TRBD1. The CDR3 consists of 16 residues. V dropped 4 bases and J dropped 5; count of bases not matched to a gene: 8. Germline values: CDR1 MGHRA, CDR2 YSYEKL. The CDR3 protein is CASSRGDRGAQNIQYF. The DNA for the CDR3 is TGCGCCAGCAGCCGAGGGGACAGGGGCGCCCAAAACATTCAGTACTTC.

The chain combines TRBV28 with TRBJ2-1; D uncertain. The ends were cut back, 3 bases at V and 8 bases at J, with 8 bases in the middle. The germline CDR1 and CDR2 sequences are MDHEN and SYDVKM. CDR3 length: 12 residues. The CDR3 DNA reads TGTGCCAGCAGTTTGCTCCGAGATGAGCAGTTCTTC. Amino acids: CASSLLRDEQFF.

The chain employs TRBV7-2 and TRBJ1-5; 11 bases align to TRBD1. The trim removed 4 bases at V and 6 bases at J, leaving 8 bases unmatched. Germline-derived CDR1 and CDR2 are SGHTA and FQGNSA. This CDR3 has 16 residues. CDR3 sequence (DNA): TGTGCCAGCAGCTCCGGGGACAGGGGGAAGAGTCAGCCCCAGCATTTT. Encoded protein: CASSSGDRGKSQPQHF.